This TCR beta chain is from a study of vaccination and CD4 T cells after COVID-19 (dated by TCRdb to the early 2020s). Some background on the complete study: SARS-CoV-2 positivity had been established in the convalescent patients by nasal swab PCR, and mild disease was recorded in several of these patients and severe disease in one. Six males and four females were included in the convalescent cohort, with two Hispanic individuals, seven Caucasians, two Asians and one multiracial person represented. Participants got two doses of the Pfizer-BioNTech BNT162b2 vaccine (n=8) or two doses of the Moderna mRNA-1273 vaccine (n=2). Post-COVID blood samples from convalescent patients were collected a median of around 100 days after diagnosis, with a range of roughly 35 to 170 days. Post-vaccine blood samples were taken a median of approximately 76 days after the second vaccine dose, with a range of roughly 14 to 241 days. The cultures were stimulated with overlapping spike peptide pools from SARS-CoV-2 and from the common cold coronaviruses HCoV-NL63, HCoV-OC43 and HCoV-229E. In control cultures, a CEFX viral epitope pool was used as positive control, an HIV-1 Nef peptide pool was used as negative control, or no peptide was added. In more than eight COVID-19 convalescent patients and a few infection-naive healthy vaccine recipients, researchers compared the spike-specific CD4+ TCR repertoire from before mRNA vaccination with the repertoire from after.

Receptors were amplified or captured by PCR. At the Johns Hopkins FTIC core, DNA from the cultured CD4+ T cells underwent TCR sequencing with the Oncomine TCR Beta short-read assay. The QIAamp micro DNA kit was used to extract genomic DNA from the cultured CD4+ T cells. The Oncomine TCR Beta libraries from cultured CD4+ T cells were pooled using unique dual indexes and then sequenced on an Illumina iSeq 100. Regarding the original processing steps: Non-productive sequences were removed, and CDR3s not starting with C, not ending with F or W, or shorter than 7 amino acids were discarded. Antigen-specific clonotypes were identified with the MANAFEST web application by comparing peptide-stimulated wells with reference and other culture wells. Positive clones required FDR below 0.05, an odds ratio above 5, and productive frequency above 0.1% in at least two of three replicate wells. A clonotype was classed as cross-reactive if the clonotype showed significant expansion both in SARS-CoV-2 spike wells and in at least one common cold coronavirus spike condition. Using R version 3.6.1, CDR3 homology was evaluated through Levenshtein distances (stringdist) along with unrooted phylogenetic trees (ape). TCRdb applied fastp at Q25 and MiXCR to the public reads, then kept only in-frame beta chains. Entries that share a CDR3 protein sequence are merged under the most common genes and DNA. V and J calls and clone size were set by TCRdb, not the authors. Across this sample there are more than 10,000 distinct CDR3 sequences, with about 43% seen only once. The leading ten clones occupy about 13% of the sample.

This specimen's treatment or condition label, per the study, means: 10-day PBMC culture with coronavirus spike peptide pools or control peptides (ViraFEST assay). The ViraFEST assay, used in the study, expanded antigen-specific T cells with peptide pools and then identified the expanded clonotypes through TCR sequencing. Positive SARS-CoV-2 PCR tests in the convalescent patients dated from March to December 2020, before Alpha, Beta and Delta variants emerged in the United States. Roughly 2.1 million PBMCs per well were cultured in IMDM with approximately 5% human AB serum and roughly 10 IU/ml IL-2, plus 10 ug/ml peptide pools. On days 3 and 7, half of the culture medium was replaced with fresh IL-2-containing medium. After about nine days of culture, CD4+ T cells were isolated by negative selection with the EasySep CD4+ T cell isolation kit. Ficoll-Paque Plus gradient centrifugation was used to isolate PBMCs from whole blood, and the isolated PBMCs were then either used fresh or cryopreserved at -140C. Triplicate wells were generally used for each culture condition.

Trimming takes 3 bases from V and 3 bases from J, and the germline ends sit 11 bases apart. Reading the germline V gene gives CDR1 KGHSH and CDR2 LQKENI. The CDR3 contains 14 residues, cysteine and phenylalanine counted. Of all the DNA, just the CDR3 is kept, 42 bases in frame from base 1. General conclusions and limits of the study: Although the median number of SARS-CoV-2-reactive clonotypes went up from roughly 22 after infection to about 38 after vaccination, the increase was not significant. In convalescent patients, nearly all vaccine-specific clones (304 of 307) were found to be mono-reactive for SARS-CoV-2 spike rather than cross-reactive with common cold coronaviruses. The study included relatively few convalescent patients and did not analyze early timepoints after natural infection. Among convalescent patients, a median roughly 90% of the SARS-CoV-2-reactive clones seen after vaccination appeared only after vaccination, which suggests priming specific to the vaccine.

On this clonotype itself: There is no known antigen for this receptor. One base away there is no much larger clone; base qualities are not given.

Here the chain combines TRBV18 and TRBJ2-5; possibly the D gene is TRBD2, per 6 matching bases. The clonotype was recovered from a human donor who had recovered from COVID-19. Sequenced material: CD4+ T cells from blood, cultured in vitro. The nucleotide sequence is TGTGCCAGCTCACCCTTAGCGGTAGAAGAGACCCAGTACTTC. It encodes CASSPLAVEETQYF.